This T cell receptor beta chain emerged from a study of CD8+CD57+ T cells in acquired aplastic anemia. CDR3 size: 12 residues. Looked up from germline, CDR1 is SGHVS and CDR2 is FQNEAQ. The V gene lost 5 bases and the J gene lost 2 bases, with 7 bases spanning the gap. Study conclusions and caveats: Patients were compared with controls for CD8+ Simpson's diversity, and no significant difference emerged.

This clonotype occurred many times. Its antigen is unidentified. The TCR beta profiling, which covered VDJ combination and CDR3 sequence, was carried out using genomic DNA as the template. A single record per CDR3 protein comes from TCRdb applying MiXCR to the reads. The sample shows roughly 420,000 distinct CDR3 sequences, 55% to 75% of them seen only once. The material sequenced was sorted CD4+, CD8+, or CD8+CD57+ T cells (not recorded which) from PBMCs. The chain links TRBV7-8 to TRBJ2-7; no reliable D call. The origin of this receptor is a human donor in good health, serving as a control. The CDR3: CASSLQAYEQYF. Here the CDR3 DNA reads TGTGCCAGCAGCCTACAAGCCTACGAGCAGTACTTC.